What follows is one T cell receptor beta chain and its context. Antigen: not known. These data are taken from a study of radiotherapy plus CTLA-4 blockade in lung cancer. Whole-study context: With 30% to 40% of patients having disease control, objective responses were seen in approximately 18%. Points from the study as a whole: Tumor-origin TCR clones grew in blood after radiotherapy plus ipilimumab.

Only in-frame clones appear in the TCRdb table, and some are missing; sequencing was by immunoSEQ multiplex PCR. The sample has about 62,000 clones, approximately 79% seen once. The sequence was collected from a human donor with non-small cell lung cancer who had a complete response to radiotherapy plus ipilimumab. The material sequenced was peripheral blood, taken from a patient treated with radiotherapy plus ipilimumab.

Here the CDR3 DNA reads TGTGCCAGCAGTGATGCGGTTTCCTACGAGCAGTACTTC. Protein sequence: CASSDAVSYEQYF. The chain combines TRBV2 with TRBJ2-7, with D unresolved. Trimming left V 3 bases short and J 1 base short, with 7 bases between. CDR1 and CDR2 from the germline V gene are SNHLY and FYNNEI. The CDR3 consists of 13 residues.